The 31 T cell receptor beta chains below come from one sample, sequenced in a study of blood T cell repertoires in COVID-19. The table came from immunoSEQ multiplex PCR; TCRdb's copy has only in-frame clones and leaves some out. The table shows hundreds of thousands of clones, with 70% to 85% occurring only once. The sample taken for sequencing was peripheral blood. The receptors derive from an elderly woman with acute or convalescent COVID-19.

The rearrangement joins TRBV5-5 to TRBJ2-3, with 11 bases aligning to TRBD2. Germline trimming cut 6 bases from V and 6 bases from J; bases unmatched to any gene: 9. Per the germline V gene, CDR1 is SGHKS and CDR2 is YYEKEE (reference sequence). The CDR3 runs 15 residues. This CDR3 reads CASTIAGGPGDTQYF. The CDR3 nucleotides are TGTGCCAGCACCATAGCGGGGGGGCCGGGGGATACGCAGTATTTT.

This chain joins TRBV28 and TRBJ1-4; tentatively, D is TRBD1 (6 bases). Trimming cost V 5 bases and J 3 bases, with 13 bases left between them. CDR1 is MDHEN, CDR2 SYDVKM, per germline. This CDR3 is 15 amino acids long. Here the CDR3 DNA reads TGTGCCAGCAGTAGCGGGGGCGACCCTAATGAAAAACTGTTTTTT. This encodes CASSSGGDPNEKLFF.

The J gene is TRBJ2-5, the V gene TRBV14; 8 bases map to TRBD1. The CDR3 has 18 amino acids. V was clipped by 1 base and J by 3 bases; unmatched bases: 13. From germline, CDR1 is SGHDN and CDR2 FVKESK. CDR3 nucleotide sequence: TGTGCCAGCAGCCAAGGGTTAACCGGGACAGGAAGAAAAGAGACCCAGTACTTC. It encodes CASSQGLTGTGRKETQYF. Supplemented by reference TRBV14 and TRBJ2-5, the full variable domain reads EAGVTQFPSHSVIEKGQTVTLRCDPISGHDNLYWYRRVMGKEIKFLLHFVKESKQDESGMPNNRFLAERTGGTYSTLKVQPAELEDSGVYFCASSQGLTGTGRKETQYFGPGTRLLVL.

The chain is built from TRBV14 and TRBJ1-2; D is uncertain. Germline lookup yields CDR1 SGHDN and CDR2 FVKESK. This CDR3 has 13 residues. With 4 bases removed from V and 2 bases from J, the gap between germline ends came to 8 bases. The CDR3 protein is CASSPDRNYGYTF. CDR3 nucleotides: TGTGCCAGCAGCCCCGATAGAAACTATGGCTACACCTTC.

The CDR3 nucleotides read TGTGCCAGCAGCTTATTCGGGGGGCCCGTCAATGAGCAGTTCTTC. The encoded protein is CASSLFGGPVNEQFF. The chain uses TRBV5-4 and TRBJ2-1; a weak D match, TRBD2 (7 bases). This CDR3 has 15 residues. Trimming took 2 bases from V and 6 from J, leaving 15 bases between them. The germline V gene has CDR1 SGHNT and CDR2 YYREEE (reference sequence).

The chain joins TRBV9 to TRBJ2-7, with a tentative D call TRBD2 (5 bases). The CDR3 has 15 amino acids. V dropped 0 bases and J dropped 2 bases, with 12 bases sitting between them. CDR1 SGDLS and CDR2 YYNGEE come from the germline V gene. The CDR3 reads CASSVAATTTYEQYF. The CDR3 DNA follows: TGTGCCAGCAGCGTAGCCGCGACGACTACCTACGAGCAGTACTTC.

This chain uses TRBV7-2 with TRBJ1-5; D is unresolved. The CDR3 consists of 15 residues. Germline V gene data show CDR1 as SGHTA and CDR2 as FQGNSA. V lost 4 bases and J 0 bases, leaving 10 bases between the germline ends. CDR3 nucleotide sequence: TGTGCCAGCAGCTCGCGGTACAATAGCAATCAGCCCCAGCATTTT. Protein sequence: CASSSRYNSNQPQHF.

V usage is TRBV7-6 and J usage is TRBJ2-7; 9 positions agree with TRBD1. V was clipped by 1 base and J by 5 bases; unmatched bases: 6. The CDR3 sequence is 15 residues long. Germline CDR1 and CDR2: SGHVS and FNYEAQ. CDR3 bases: TGTGCCAGCAGCTTAGAGGGGACAGGGCGCGACGAGCAGTACTTC. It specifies CASSLEGTGRDEQYF.

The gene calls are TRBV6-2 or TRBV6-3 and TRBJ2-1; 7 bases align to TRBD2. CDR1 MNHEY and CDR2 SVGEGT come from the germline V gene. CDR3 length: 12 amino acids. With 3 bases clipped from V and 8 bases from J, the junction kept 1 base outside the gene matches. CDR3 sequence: CASSYRGDEQFF. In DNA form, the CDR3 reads TGTGCCAGCAGTTATCGGGGGGATGAGCAGTTCTTC.

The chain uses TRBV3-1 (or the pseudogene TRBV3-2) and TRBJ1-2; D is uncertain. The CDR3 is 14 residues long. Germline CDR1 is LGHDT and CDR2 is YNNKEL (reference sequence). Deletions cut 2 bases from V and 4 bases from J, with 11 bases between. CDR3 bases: TGTGCCAGCAGCCAAAGCCGGGGTGTCTATGGCTACACCTTC. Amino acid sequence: CASSQSRGVYGYTF.

This CDR3 reads CASSLPSGASTDTQYF. CDR3 DNA: TGCGCCAGCAGCTTGCCGAGCGGGGCTAGCACAGATACGCAGTATTTT. The genes are TRBV5-1 and TRBJ2-3; 7 nucleotides align to TRBD2. This CDR3 comprises 16 residues. V was pared by 1 base and J by 0 bases, with 5 bases of the junction left unmatched. Germline V lookup: CDR1 SGHRS, CDR2 YFSETQ.

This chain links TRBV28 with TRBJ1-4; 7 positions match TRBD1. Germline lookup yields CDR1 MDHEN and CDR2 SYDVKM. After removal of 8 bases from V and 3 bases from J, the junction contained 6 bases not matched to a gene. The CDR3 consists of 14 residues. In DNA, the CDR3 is TGTGCCAGCTCGACCGGGACAGCTAATGAAAAACTGTTTTTT. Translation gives CASSTGTANEKLFF. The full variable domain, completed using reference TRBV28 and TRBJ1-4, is DVKVTQSSRYLVKRTGEKVFLECVQDMDHENMFWYRQDPGLGLRLIYFSYDVKMKEKGDIPEGYSVSREKKERFSLILESASTNQTSMYLCASSTGTANEKLFFGSGTQLSVL.

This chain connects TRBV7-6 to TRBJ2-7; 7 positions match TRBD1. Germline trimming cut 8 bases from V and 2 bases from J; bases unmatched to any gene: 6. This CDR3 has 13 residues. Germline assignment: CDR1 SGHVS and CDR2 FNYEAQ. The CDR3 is CASGTATTYEQYF. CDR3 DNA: TGTGCCAGCGGGACAGCCACAACCTACGAGCAGTACTTC.

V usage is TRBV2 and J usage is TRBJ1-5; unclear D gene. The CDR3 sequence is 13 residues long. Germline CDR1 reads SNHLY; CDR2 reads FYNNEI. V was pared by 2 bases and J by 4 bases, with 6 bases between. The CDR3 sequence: CASSELRNQPQHF. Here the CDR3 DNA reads TGTGCCAGCAGTGAACTGCGTAATCAGCCCCAGCATTTT.

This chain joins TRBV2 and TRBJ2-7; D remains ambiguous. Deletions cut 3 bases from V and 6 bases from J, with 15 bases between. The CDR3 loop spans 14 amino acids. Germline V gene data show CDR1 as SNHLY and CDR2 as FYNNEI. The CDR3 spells CASSEAGPVSEQYF. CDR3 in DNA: TGTGCCAGCAGTGAGGCAGGCCCAGTAAGCGAGCAGTACTTC.

CDR3 amino acids: CASSLEQGAGYGYTF. The CDR3 nucleotides read TGCGCCAGCAGCTTGGAACAGGGGGCAGGCTATGGCTACACCTTC. This chain uses TRBV5-1 with TRBJ1-2; 9 nucleotides agree with TRBD1. The CDR3 has 15 residues. The germline V gene encodes CDR1 SGHRS and CDR2 YFSETQ. Germline trimming cut 0 bases from V and 4 bases from J; bases unmatched to any gene: 4. Combining the CDR3 with reference TRBV5-1 and TRBJ1-2 gives the whole variable domain KAGVTQTPRYLIKTRGQQVTLSCSPISGHRSVSWYQQTPGQGLQFLFEYFSETQRNKGNFPGRFSGRQFSNSRSEMNVSTLELGDSALYLCASSLEQGAGYGYTFGSGTRLTVV.

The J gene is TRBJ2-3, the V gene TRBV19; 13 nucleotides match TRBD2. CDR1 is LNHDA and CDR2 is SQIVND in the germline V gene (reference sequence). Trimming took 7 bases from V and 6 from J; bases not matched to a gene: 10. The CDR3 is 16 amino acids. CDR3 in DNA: TGTGCCAGTAAAGAACTAGCGGGGGGGGATTGGGATACGCAGTATTTT. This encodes CASKELAGGDWDTQYF. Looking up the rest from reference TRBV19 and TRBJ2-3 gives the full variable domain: DGGITQSPKYLFRKEGQNVTLSCEQNLNHDAMYWYRQDPGQGLRLIYYSQIVNDFQKGDIAEGYSVSREKKESFPLTVTSAQKNPTAFYLCASKELAGGDWDTQYFGPGTRLTVL.

The CDR3 DNA is TGTGCCAGCAGCTTAGGCGGTACGGGAGGTGGGGAAAAACTGTTTTTT. Translating it yields CASSLGGTGGGEKLFF. The chain has TRBV11-2 and TRBJ1-4; D unclear. The CDR3 has 16 residues. Germline loops: CDR1 SGHAT, CDR2 FQNNGV. Trimming stripped 1 base from V and 8 bases from J, with 17 bases between.

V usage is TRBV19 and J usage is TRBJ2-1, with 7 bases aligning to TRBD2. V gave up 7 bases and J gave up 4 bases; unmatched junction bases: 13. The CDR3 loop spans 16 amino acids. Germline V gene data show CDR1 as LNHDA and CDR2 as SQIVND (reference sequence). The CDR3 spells CASTDRRSGDYNEQFF. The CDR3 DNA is TGTGCCAGTACCGATAGAAGGAGCGGGGATTACAATGAGCAGTTCTTC. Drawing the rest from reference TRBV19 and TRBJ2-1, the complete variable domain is DGGITQSPKYLFRKEGQNVTLSCEQNLNHDAMYWYRQDPGQGLRLIYYSQIVNDFQKGDIAEGYSVSREKKESFPLTVTSAQKNPTAFYLCASTDRRSGDYNEQFFGPGTRLTVL.

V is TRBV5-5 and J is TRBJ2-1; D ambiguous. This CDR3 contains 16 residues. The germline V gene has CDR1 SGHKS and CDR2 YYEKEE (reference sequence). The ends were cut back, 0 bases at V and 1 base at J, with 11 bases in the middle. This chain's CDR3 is CASSLAPYISYNEQFF. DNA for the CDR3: TGTGCCAGCAGCTTGGCCCCCTATATTTCCTACAATGAGCAGTTCTTC. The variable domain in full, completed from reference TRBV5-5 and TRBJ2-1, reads DAGVTQSPTHLIKTRGQQVTLRCSPISGHKSVSWYQQVLGQGPQFIFQYYEKEERGRGNFPDRFSARQFPNYSSELNVNALLLGDSALYLCASSLAPYISYNEQFFGPGTRLTVL.

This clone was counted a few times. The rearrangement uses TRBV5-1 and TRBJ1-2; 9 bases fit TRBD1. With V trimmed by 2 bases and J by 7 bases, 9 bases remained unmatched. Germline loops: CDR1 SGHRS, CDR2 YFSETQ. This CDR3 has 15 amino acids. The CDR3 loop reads CASSFKAGTGTGYTF. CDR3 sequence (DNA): TGCGCCAGCAGCTTTAAGGCTGGGACAGGGACTGGCTACACCTTC.

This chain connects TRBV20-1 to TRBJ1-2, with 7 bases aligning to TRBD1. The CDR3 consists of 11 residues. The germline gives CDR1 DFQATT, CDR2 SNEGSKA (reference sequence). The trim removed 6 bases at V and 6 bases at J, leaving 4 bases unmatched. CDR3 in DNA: TGCAGTGCCGACAGGGTTGATGGCTACACCTTC. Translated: CSADRVDGYTF.

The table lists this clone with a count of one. DNA of the CDR3: TGTGCCAGCAGTGTGTGGCGGAGCTACACAGATACGCAGTATTTT. Amino acids: CASSVWRSYTDTQYF. V usage is TRBV2 and J usage is TRBJ2-3, with D unclear. The CDR3 contains 15 residues. The germline V gene encodes CDR1 SNHLY and CDR2 FYNNEI. Trimming took 4 bases from V and 2 from J, leaving 13 bases between them.

In DNA, the CDR3 is TGTGCCATCAGTGAAAGGGACTTCAACCCTACGCAGTATTTT. Amino acid sequence: CAISERDFNPTQYF. The chain links TRBV10-3 to TRBJ2-3; tentative D call: TRBD2 (6 bases). The CDR3 spans 14 residues. The V gene lost 3 bases and the J gene lost 8 bases, with 15 bases spanning the gap. The germline gives CDR1 ENHRY, CDR2 SYGVKD.

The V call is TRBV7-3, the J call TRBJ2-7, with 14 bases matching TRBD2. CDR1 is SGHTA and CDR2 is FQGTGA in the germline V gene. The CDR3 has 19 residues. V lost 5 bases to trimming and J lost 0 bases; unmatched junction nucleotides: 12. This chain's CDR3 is CASSRKTSGRARVSYEQYF. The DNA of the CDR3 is TGTGCCAGCAGCCGAAAGACTAGCGGGAGGGCCAGGGTCTCCTACGAGCAGTACTTC.

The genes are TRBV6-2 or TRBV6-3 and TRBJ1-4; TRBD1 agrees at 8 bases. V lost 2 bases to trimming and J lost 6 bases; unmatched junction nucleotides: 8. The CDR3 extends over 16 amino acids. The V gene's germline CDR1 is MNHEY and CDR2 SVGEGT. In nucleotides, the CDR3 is TGTGCCAGCAGTTACCCCGCAGGGGGCGCCGATGAAAAACTGTTTTTT. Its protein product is CASSYPAGGADEKLFF.

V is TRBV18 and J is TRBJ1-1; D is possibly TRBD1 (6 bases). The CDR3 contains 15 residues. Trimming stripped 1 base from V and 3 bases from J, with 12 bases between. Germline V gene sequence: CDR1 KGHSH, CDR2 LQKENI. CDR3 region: CASSPLKGVDTEAFF. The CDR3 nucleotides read TGTGCCAGCTCACCACTGAAGGGGGTTGACACTGAAGCTTTCTTT. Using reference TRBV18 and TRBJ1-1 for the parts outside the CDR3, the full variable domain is NAGVMQNPRHLVRRRGQEARLRCSPMKGHSHVYWYRQLPEEGLKFMVYLQKENIIDESGMPKERFSAEFPKEGPSILRIQQVVRGDSAAYFCASSPLKGVDTEAFFGQGTRLTVV.

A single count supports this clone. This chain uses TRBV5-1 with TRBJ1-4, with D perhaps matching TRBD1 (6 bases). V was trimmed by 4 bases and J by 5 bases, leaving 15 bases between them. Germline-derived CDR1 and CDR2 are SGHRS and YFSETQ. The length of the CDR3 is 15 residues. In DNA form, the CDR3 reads TGCGCCAGCAGCCCAGGGGACCGAATAAATGAAAAACTGTTTTTT. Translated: CASSPGDRINEKLFF.

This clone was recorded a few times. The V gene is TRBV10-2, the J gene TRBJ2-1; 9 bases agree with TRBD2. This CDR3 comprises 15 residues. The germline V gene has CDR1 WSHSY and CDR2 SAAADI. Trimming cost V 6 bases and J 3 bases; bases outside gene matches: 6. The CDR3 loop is CASRGASGNYNEQFF. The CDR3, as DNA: TGCGCCAGCAGGGGGGCTAGCGGGAACTACAATGAGCAGTTCTTC.

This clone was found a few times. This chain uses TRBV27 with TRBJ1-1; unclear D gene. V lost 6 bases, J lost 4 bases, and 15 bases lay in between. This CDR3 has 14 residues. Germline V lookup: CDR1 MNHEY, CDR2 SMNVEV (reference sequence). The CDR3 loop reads CASRSPAGSTEAFF. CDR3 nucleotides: TGTGCCAGCAGATCCCCTGCTGGGAGCACTGAAGCTTTCTTT.

CDR3: CASSSSPGSSGANVLTF. CDR3 nucleotides: TGTGCCAGCAGCTCTAGCCCCGGTTCCTCTGGGGCCAACGTCCTGACTTTC. The rearrangement joins TRBV7-2 to TRBJ2-6; maybe TRBD2 (5 bases). With 4 bases removed from V and 0 bases from J, the gap between germline ends came to 13 bases. Looked up from germline, CDR1 is SGHTA and CDR2 is FQGNSA. The CDR3 contains 17 residues.